The clone carrying this TCR beta chain was found a few times. What it binds is unknown. These data come from a study of response to subunit inactivated influenza vaccine. One entry per CDR3 protein, called by TCRdb with MiXCR from the RT-PCR reads. The table includes 560,000 or so distinct CDR3 sequences, less than 10% detected once. Study conclusions and caveats: Authors suggested seasonal influenza vaccinations each recruit few new T cells.

Germline V gene sequence: CDR1 MDHEN, CDR2 SYDVKM. The J segment lost 6 bases and the V segment lost 4 bases, leaving 9 bases of the junction unmatched. The CDR3 sequence is 15 residues long. The input for sequencing was PBMCs from blood, taken less than 30 months after vaccination. This sequence joins TRBV28 and TRBJ1-1; 9 nucleotides line up with TRBD1. The source of this sequence is a man aged 50-75 years who received an inactivated influenza vaccine. The CDR3 sequence is CASSYRGRGSPEAFF. In nucleotides, the CDR3 is TGTGCCAGCAGTTACAGGGGGCGCGGATCCCCTGAAGCTTTCTTT.